Listed below are T cell receptor beta chains from one sample, sequenced in a study of blood T cells in healthy people across ages. One entry per CDR3 protein results from TCRdb running MiXCR on the 5' RACE reads. The sample comprises 600,000 to 850,000 distinct CDR3 sequences, more than 20% of which are singletons, and more than 7.5% rests with the top ten. In addition, the sample was reused for a study of T cells of mothers and their children.

Sequencing used blood. The receptors originated from a boy between 10 and 17 years old in good health. CDR3s include the opening cysteine and the closing phenylalanine or tryptophan. Each record gives: D gene, clone size, J gene, V gene, CDR3 protein, CDR3 DNA. D genes are given only for firm matches. Size tells how often a clone was seen (once, few, many) or the class of an expanded clone, and some rows leave it out.

d_gene: -
abundance: few
j_gene: TRBJ2-1
v_gene: TRBV11-1
CDR3aa: CASSLTGPSSYNEQFF
CDR3nt: TGTGCCAGCAGCCTAACAGGGCCAAGCTCCTACAATGAGCAGTTCTTC

d_gene: -
abundance: -
j_gene: TRBJ2-1
v_gene: TRBV20-1
CDR3aa: CSATGDYNEQFF
CDR3nt: TGCAGTGCTACGGGGGACTACAATGAGCAGTTCTTC

d_gene: TRBD1
abundance: -
j_gene: TRBJ1-2
v_gene: TRBV27
CDR3aa: CASSFYGWTGIYGYTF
CDR3nt: TGTGCCAGCAGTTTCTACGGCTGGACAGGGATCTATGGCTACACCTTC

d_gene: TRBD1
abundance: once
j_gene: TRBJ1-2
v_gene: TRBV20-1
CDR3aa: CSAGLTGNNYGYTF
CDR3nt: TGCAGTGCCGGCCTGACAGGGAATAACTATGGCTACACCTTC

d_gene: -
abundance: -
j_gene: TRBJ2-3
v_gene: TRBV7-9
CDR3aa: CASSAYRGGNTDTQYF
CDR3nt: TGTGCCAGCAGCGCCTACCGAGGGGGGAACACAGATACGCAGTATTTT

d_gene: -
abundance: -
j_gene: TRBJ1-2
v_gene: TRBV28
CDR3aa: CASSRHPANYGYTF
CDR3nt: TGTGCCAGCAGCCGCCACCCAGCTAACTATGGCTACACCTTC

d_gene: TRBD1
abundance: few
j_gene: TRBJ1-2
v_gene: TRBV10-3
CDR3aa: CAIRGPGQGADGYTF
CDR3nt: TGTGCCATCAGGGGACCGGGACAGGGGGCCGATGGCTACACCTTC

d_gene: TRBD2
abundance: few
j_gene: TRBJ2-1
v_gene: TRBV29-1
CDR3aa: CSVDAVAGVQYNEQFF
CDR3nt: TGCAGCGTTGATGCGGTAGCGGGAGTACAGTACAATGAGCAGTTCTTC

d_gene: TRBD2
abundance: few
j_gene: TRBJ2-5
v_gene: TRBV7-2
CDR3aa: CASSQAGGRQYF
CDR3nt: TGTGCCAGCAGCCAGGCGGGGGGCAGGCAGTACTTC

d_gene: TRBD1
abundance: few
j_gene: TRBJ1-2
v_gene: TRBV12-3/TRBV12-4
CDR3aa: CASSHRPRQGYGYTF
CDR3nt: TGTGCCAGCAGCCACCGGCCCCGACAGGGCTATGGCTACACCTTC

d_gene: -
abundance: few
j_gene: TRBJ2-5
v_gene: TRBV6-1
CDR3aa: CASSDLGIRETQYF
CDR3nt: TGTGCCAGCAGCGATCTGGGTATAAGAGAGACCCAGTACTTC

d_gene: -
abundance: many
j_gene: TRBJ1-5
v_gene: TRBV5-1
CDR3aa: CASSLGGYSNQPQHF
CDR3nt: TGTGCCAGCAGTTTAGGAGGATATAGCAATCAGCCCCAGCATTTT

d_gene: TRBD1
abundance: -
j_gene: TRBJ1-1
v_gene: TRBV24-1
CDR3aa: CATSDPQQGDAEAFF
CDR3nt: TGTGCCACCAGTGATCCACAACAGGGGGACGCTGAAGCTTTCTTT

d_gene: TRBD1
abundance: few
j_gene: TRBJ1-4
v_gene: TRBV27
CDR3aa: CASTRDRGREKLFF
CDR3nt: TGTGCCTCGACCCGGGACAGGGGGCGTGAAAAACTGTTTTTT